This T cell receptor beta chain stems from a study of blood T cells in healthy people across ages. This CDR3 spans 14 amino acids. Germline trimming cut 3 bases from V and 9 bases from J; bases unmatched to any gene: 4. A J-beta primer mix and a sample-barcoded 5' primer were used in a second PCR of roughly 6 to 11 cycles. With 12 random nucleotides, a template-switch adaptor tagged each individual cDNA molecule. One entry per CDR3 protein results from TCRdb running MiXCR on the 5' RACE reads. In the table there are 600,000 to 900,000 distinct CDR3 sequences, about 26% of which are singletons. This clonotype appeared many times. This same sample was also taken into another study, of T cells of mothers and their children. That work adds: Input to cDNA synthesis comprised all extracted RNA, at a ratio of roughly 1.5 ug per 15 ul.

The chain has TRBV12-3 or TRBV12-4 and TRBJ2-1, with 11 bases identical to TRBD2. The sample was blood. This TCR was recovered from a boy between 10 and 17 years old in good health. The CDR3 nucleotides read TGTGCCAGCAGTTTTAGCGGGGGGGCGGGTGAGCAGTTCTTC. It translates to CASSFSGGAGEQFF.